Given below is one T cell receptor beta chain in context. Its matching antigen is unknown. Some clones are missing from TCRdb's copy, which holds only in-frame ones; the method was immunoSEQ multiplex PCR. The repertoire holds 150,000 or so clones, with more than 75% as singletons. This record belongs to a study of T cell responses to AZD1222 COVID-19 vaccine. Findings and caveats of the study: Vaccine-related CD4 TCRs covered spike, predominating at 160-218 and 743-854. Repertoire sampling was restricted to post-peak T cell response timepoints. There were mostly white British donors and more females than males, and clonal diversity was possibly underestimated. Baseline testing showed seropositivity in only a handful of AZD1222 recipients.

The CDR3 contains 15 residues. The germline V gene encodes CDR1 MNHEY and CDR2 SVGEGT. The V and J ends lost 6 bases and 1 base, in that order; junction bases with no gene match: 7. This rearrangement joins TRBV6-2 or TRBV6-3 to TRBJ1-1; 8 positions agree with TRBD1. Here the sequenced sample was peripheral blood, taken on day 0 of AZD1222 vaccination. This TCR was recovered from an adult in good health. CDR3 in DNA: TGTGCCAGCAGCGACAGGGGTCGGGGGAACACTGAAGCTTTCTTT. Its translation is CASSDRGRGNTEAFF.